Presented here are 30 T cell receptor beta chains from one specimen sequenced in a study of CD8+ T cells in alopecia areata. Described treatment: oral pan-JAK inhibitor, 5-10 mg twice daily. Extraction of RNA preceded its reverse transcription into cDNA, which served as the sequencing template. Libraries were prepared by immunoSEQ multiplex PCR; TCRdb keeps only in-frame clonotypes and omits some of them. The repertoire consists of fewer than 250,000 clones, with just under 65% occurring once and the leading ten covering 1.3%. Material: CD4+ T cells sorted from blood, obtained at approximately week 50, from a patient treated with tofacitinib. The receptor set was obtained from a human donor with alopecia areata.

A few counts support this clone. The chain combines TRBV6-1 with TRBJ1-1; no clear D. Germline CDR1 is MNHNS and CDR2 is SASEGT. This CDR3 region has 15 residues. V gave up 0 bases and J gave up 6 bases, with 14 bases separating them. CDR3 nucleotide sequence: TGTGCCAGCAGTGAAGCGCTAGCATTGAGGTCTGAAGCTTTCTTT. This sequence encodes CASSEALALRSEAFF.

The V and J genes are TRBV30 and TRBJ1-1; D is undetermined. V lost 1 base to trimming and J lost 4 bases, with 1 base between them. In germline, CDR1 is GTSNPN, CDR2 SVGIG (reference sequence). This CDR3 comprises 10 residues. For the CDR3, the DNA is TGTGCCTGGAGTGGCACTGAAGCTTTCTTT. This gives the protein CAWSGTEAFF.

The chain uses TRBV27 and TRBJ1-4; possibly TRBD1 for D (6 bases). V lost 6 bases to trimming and J lost 0 bases, with 29 bases between them. This CDR3 is 21 amino acids long. CDR1 and CDR2 (germline): MNHEY, SMNVEV (reference sequence). CDR3 DNA sequence: TGTGCCAGCAGGAAAGGCGAGTCCGGTACAGGGATTTATGCAACTAATGAAAAACTGTTTTTT. Protein product: CASRKGESGTGIYATNEKLFF.

This CDR3 reads CASLPGGLQNTEAFF. The CDR3 bases are TGTGCCAGCCTCCCCGGTGGGCTCCAGAACACTGAAGCTTTCTTT. The chain uses TRBV7-9 and TRBJ1-1; D remains unclear. Trimming cost V 8 bases and J 1 base, with 17 bases left between them. The germline V gene encodes CDR1 SEHNR and CDR2 FQNEAQ (reference sequence). The CDR3 spans 15 residues.

The chain has TRBV29-1 and TRBJ1-1; 7 positions match TRBD1. The trim removed 6 bases at V and 5 bases at J, leaving 18 bases unmatched. Germline loops: CDR1 SQVTM, CDR2 ANQGSEA. The length of the CDR3 is 16 residues. CDR3 sequence: CSVLQGREGLGTEAFF. The CDR3 DNA reads as TGCAGCGTATTACAGGGGAGAGAGGGCCTTGGGACTGAAGCTTTCTTT.

The chain has TRBV25-1 and TRBJ2-7; D is unresolved. This CDR3 contains 12 residues. Trimming cost V 5 bases and J 5 bases, with 10 bases left between them. Germline values: CDR1 MGHDK, CDR2 SYGVNS. CDR3 bases: TGTGCCAGCAGTCCACACGCAAACGAGCAGTACTTC. Translated: CASSPHANEQYF.

V is TRBV29-1 and J is TRBJ1-4; D unresolved. This CDR3 has 12 residues. V lost 4 bases, J lost 7 bases, and 10 bases lay in between. The V gene's germline CDR1 is SQVTM and CDR2 ANQGSEA. CDR3 region: CSVVGLGEKLFF. Here the CDR3 DNA reads TGCAGCGTTGTAGGGCTCGGTGAAAAACTGTTTTTT. Looking up the rest from reference TRBV29-1 and TRBJ1-4 gives the full variable domain: SAVISQKPSRDICQRGTSLTIQCQVDSQVTMMFWYRQQPGQSLTLIATANQGSEATYESGFVIDKFPISRPNLTFSTLTVSNMSPEDSSIYLCSVVGLGEKLFFGSGTQLSVL.

As regards this clone: Other DNA sequences of this sample code for an identical CDR3. The chain carries TRBV30 and TRBJ2-7, with 12 bases identical to TRBD2. CDR3 length equals 13 residues. V lost 2 bases to trimming and J lost 6 bases; unmatched junction nucleotides: 2. Germline CDR1 GTSNPN, CDR2 SVGIG (reference sequence). The DNA for the CDR3 is TGTGCCTGGAGTAGACTAGCGGGGGCCGAGCAGTACTTC. Translating gives CAWSRLAGAEQYF.

V and J are TRBV7-9 and TRBJ1-2, with 9 positions matching TRBD1. Germline lookup yields CDR1 SEHNR and CDR2 FQNEAQ (reference sequence). The CDR3 totals 15 residues. V dropped 5 bases and J dropped 6; count of bases not matched to a gene: 10. The CDR3 region has the DNA TGTGCCAGCAGCCCTCGGGACAGGGAGGGGCATGGCTACACCTTC. Its translation is CASSPRDREGHGYTF.

CDR3 sequence: CSVLGDSTGELFF. The CDR3 DNA follows: TGCAGCGTTTTGGGGGATAGCACCGGGGAGCTGTTTTTT. This chain joins TRBV29-1 and TRBJ2-2; D is tentatively TRBD1 or TRBD2 (5 bases each). The germline gives CDR1 SQVTM, CDR2 ANQGSEA. The CDR3 spans 13 residues. Trimming pared 5 bases from V and 4 bases from J, leaving 11 bases between.

This clone was observed a few times. This sequence joins TRBV29-1 and TRBJ2-7; a possible D gene is TRBD1 (5 bases). Trimming took off 4 bases at V and 5 bases at J, with 12 bases between the two ends. The CDR3 runs to 12 residues. Germline CDR1 reads SQVTM; CDR2 reads ANQGSEA. Here the CDR3 reads CSVGQGVHEQYF. CDR3 nucleotides: TGCAGCGTTGGGCAGGGTGTCCACGAGCAGTACTTC.

V and J are TRBV29-1 and TRBJ2-2, with D perhaps TRBD2 (5 bases). In germline, CDR1 is SQVTM, CDR2 ANQGSEA. The CDR3 covers 13 residues. Trimming left V 7 bases short and J 6 bases short, with 15 bases between. DNA for the CDR3: TGCAGCGCAGAGGGCCAACCCTCCGGGGAGCTGTTTTTT. Amino acids: CSAEGQPSGELFF.

This clone has more than one count but fewer than ten. J is TRBJ2-4 and V is TRBV14; a possible D gene is TRBD2 (5 bases). Germline CDR1 reads SGHDN; CDR2 reads FVKESK. V was shortened by 4 bases and J by 8 bases, with 12 bases between the two germline ends. The CDR3 is 13 amino acids. For the CDR3, the DNA is TGTGCCAGCAGCCCCCCGCAGAGGGACATTCAGTACTTC. Translation gives CASSPPQRDIQYF.

This clone was seen once. This sequence joins TRBV29-1 and TRBJ2-7; D possibly corresponds to TRBD2 (6 bases). The CDR3 has 11 residues. The germline V gene encodes CDR1 SQVTM and CDR2 ANQGSEA. V gave up 3 bases and J gave up 6 bases, with 9 bases separating them. The CDR3, as DNA: TGCAGCGTTGATGGAGGGGTCGAGCAGTACTTC. Its protein is CSVDGGVEQYF.

This clone was found a few times. The V and J genes are TRBV4-3 and TRBJ1-2; D perhaps matches TRBD1 (6 bases). The germline V gene encodes CDR1 LGHNA and CDR2 YSLEER. Trimming removed 0 bases at V and 8 bases at J, with 16 bases between. There are 15 residues in the CDR3. The CDR3 here is CASSQEGRGAGGYTF. The CDR3 DNA is TGCGCCAGCAGCCAAGAAGGCAGGGGAGCGGGAGGCTACACCTTC.

The chain combines TRBV29-1 with TRBJ1-1, with no clear D. The germline CDR1 and CDR2 sequences are SQVTM and ANQGSEA. Trimming stripped 8 bases from V and 4 bases from J, with 11 bases between. This CDR3 contains 11 residues. The DNA for the CDR3 is TGCAGCCACCAGGTCCGCACTGAAGCTTTCTTT. Its protein product is CSHQVRTEAFF.

The chain carries TRBV5-1 and TRBJ1-1; possibly TRBD1 for D (5 bases). The CDR3 has 19 amino acids. The V gene's germline CDR1 is SGHRS and CDR2 YFSETQ. V lost 3 bases and J 1 base, leaving 25 bases between the germline ends. CDR3 sequence (DNA): TGCGCCAGCAGCTCAAAGGGGCGGGGGACGCCTTTTGGGAACACTGAAGCTTTCTTT. It yields the protein CASSSKGRGTPFGNTEAFF.

The chain recombines TRBV5-4 with TRBJ2-7, with TRBD1 matching over 10 bases. The CDR3 is 15 amino acids. V lost 2 bases, J lost 5 bases, and 7 bases stayed unmatched. CDR1 is SGHNT, CDR2 YYREEE, per germline (reference sequence). The CDR3 nucleotides are TGTGCCAGCAGCTTTCCGGGACAGGGGCGACACGAGCAGTACTTC. Translated, it gives CASSFPGQGRHEQYF.

The rearrangement uses TRBV7-2 and TRBJ2-7, with 7 bases matching TRBD1. With 5 bases clipped from V and 0 bases from J, the junction kept 7 bases outside the gene matches. The CDR3 is 15 amino acids. Looked up from germline, CDR1 is SGHTA and CDR2 is FQGNSA. CDR3 DNA sequence: TGTGCCAGCAGCCCGGGGACAGAGATCTCCTACGAGCAGTACTTC. The encoded protein is CASSPGTEISYEQYF.

The V call is TRBV27, the J call TRBJ1-6, with 7 positions matching TRBD1. Unmatched junction bases numbered 6, after V lost 6 bases and J lost 4 bases. CDR1 and CDR2 (germline): MNHEY, SMNVEV (reference sequence). CDR3 length equals 15 residues. The CDR3 DNA follows: TGTGCCAGCAGGCGTACAGGGGCGTATAATTCACCCCTCCACTTT. Protein product: CASRRTGAYNSPLHF.

This chain joins TRBV6-1 and TRBJ1-1, with TRBD1 as a possible D gene (6 bases). The length of the CDR3 is 14 residues. The germline V and J ends were trimmed by 6 bases and 5 bases, with 16 bases remaining between them. Per germline, CDR1 MNHNS and CDR2 SASEGT. CDR3 amino acids: CASSITGRWTEAFF. CDR3 in DNA: TGTGCCAGCAGCATAACAGGGCGATGGACTGAAGCTTTCTTT.

This chain links TRBV30 with TRBJ1-1; possibly TRBD1 for D (5 bases). CDR1 and CDR2 from the germline V gene are GTSNPN and SVGIG (reference sequence). V dropped 4 bases and J dropped 4 bases, with 19 bases sitting between them. This CDR3 comprises 15 residues. The CDR3 region has the DNA TGTGCCTGGACCGAAGAAAGGGGACGGACCACTGAAGCTTTCTTT. It translates to CAWTEERGRTTEAFF.

The J gene is TRBJ1-1, the V gene TRBV5-6; D uncertain. The germline V and J ends were trimmed by 0 bases and 6 bases, with 21 bases remaining between them. The CDR3 runs to 17 residues. Germline-derived CDR1 and CDR2 are SGHDT and YYEEEE. The CDR3 region is CASSLVVWVNSDSEAFF. CDR3 sequence (DNA): TGTGCCAGCAGCTTGGTAGTCTGGGTTAACTCGGACTCTGAAGCTTTCTTT.

The chain is built from TRBV7-2 and TRBJ1-5; tentative D call: TRBD1 (5 bases). V lost 6 bases and J lost 4, with 16 bases in between. Germline-derived CDR1 and CDR2 are SGHTA and FQGNSA. The CDR3 runs to 15 residues. The chain's CDR3 is CASSRGTNQNQPQHF. CDR3 coding DNA: TGTGCCAGCAGTCGGGGGACTAATCAAAATCAGCCCCAGCATTTT.

This clone has a handful of counts. The chain combines TRBV30 with TRBJ2-7; 7 nucleotides agree with TRBD1. The CDR3 sequence is 14 residues long. V dropped 4 bases and J dropped 6; count of bases not matched to a gene: 12. Germline loops: CDR1 GTSNPN, CDR2 SVGIG (reference sequence). CDR3 coding DNA: TGTGCCTGGAACTCACAGGGGCCAACATCCGAGCAGTACTTC. It specifies CAWNSQGPTSEQYF.

In nucleotides, the CDR3 is TGTGCCAGCTCACCGTCAGGGACGGACTATGGCTACACCTTC. Residues: CASSPSGTDYGYTF. The genes are TRBV18 and TRBJ1-2; D possibly corresponds to TRBD1 (5 bases). V gave up 3 bases and J gave up 3 bases, with 11 bases separating them. This CDR3 comprises 14 residues. Germline V gene data show CDR1 as KGHSH and CDR2 as LQKENI.

The chain is built from TRBV2 and TRBJ2-7; 10 positions agree with TRBD2. Per the germline V gene, CDR1 is SNHLY and CDR2 is FYNNEI. The trim removed 4 bases at V and 3 bases at J, leaving 6 bases unmatched. The CDR3 runs 15 residues. In DNA, the CDR3 is TGTGCCAGCAGTGGTCCTAGCGGGGGTTTCTACGAGCAGTACTTC. This gives the protein CASSGPSGGFYEQYF.

The chain employs TRBV28 and TRBJ1-5; D might be TRBD1 (5 bases). V lost 9 bases to trimming and J lost 9 bases, with 6 bases between them. The CDR3 contains 9 residues. Germline V CDR1 and CDR2: MDHEN, SYDVKM. CDR3 residues: CASGGPQHF. CDR3 sequence (DNA): TGTGCCAGTGGGGGGCCCCAGCATTTT.

The chain uses TRBV7-9 and TRBJ2-7; 7 bases line up with TRBD2. The CDR3 totals 14 residues. Germline CDR1 is SEHNR and CDR2 is FQNEAQ (reference sequence). The J segment lost 2 bases and the V segment lost 5 bases, leaving 6 bases of the junction unmatched. The CDR3, as DNA: TGTGCCAGCAGCCTTCCGGGACTAACCTACGAGCAGTACTTC. Translation gives CASSLPGLTYEQYF.

The chain carries TRBV18 and TRBJ1-5; 8 bases line up with TRBD1. This CDR3 has 16 residues. Losses at the gene ends were 3 bases for V and 4 bases for J; bases not matched to a gene: 8. Germline V CDR1 and CDR2: KGHSH, LQKENI. In DNA form, the CDR3 reads TGTGCCAGCTCACCCACTAGGGGACAGGAGAATCAGCCCCAGCATTTT. Protein sequence: CASSPTRGQENQPQHF.